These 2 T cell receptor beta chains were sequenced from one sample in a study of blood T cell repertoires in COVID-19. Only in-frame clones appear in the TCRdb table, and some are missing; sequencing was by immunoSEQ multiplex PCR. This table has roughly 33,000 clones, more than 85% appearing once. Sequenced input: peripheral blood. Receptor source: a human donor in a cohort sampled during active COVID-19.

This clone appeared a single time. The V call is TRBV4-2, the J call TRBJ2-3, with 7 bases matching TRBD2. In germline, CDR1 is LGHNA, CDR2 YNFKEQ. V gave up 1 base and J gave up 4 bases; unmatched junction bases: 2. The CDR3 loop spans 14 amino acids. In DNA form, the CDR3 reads TGTGCCAGCAGCCAAGGGGGGGGAGCAGATACGCAGTATTTT. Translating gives CASSQGGGADTQYF.

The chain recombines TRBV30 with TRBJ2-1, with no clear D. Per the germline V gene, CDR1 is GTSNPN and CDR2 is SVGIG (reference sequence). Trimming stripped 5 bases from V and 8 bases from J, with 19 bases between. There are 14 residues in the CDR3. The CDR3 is CAWGPMWSSHEQFF. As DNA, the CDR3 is TGTGCCTGGGGCCCTATGTGGAGTTCCCATGAGCAGTTCTTC.